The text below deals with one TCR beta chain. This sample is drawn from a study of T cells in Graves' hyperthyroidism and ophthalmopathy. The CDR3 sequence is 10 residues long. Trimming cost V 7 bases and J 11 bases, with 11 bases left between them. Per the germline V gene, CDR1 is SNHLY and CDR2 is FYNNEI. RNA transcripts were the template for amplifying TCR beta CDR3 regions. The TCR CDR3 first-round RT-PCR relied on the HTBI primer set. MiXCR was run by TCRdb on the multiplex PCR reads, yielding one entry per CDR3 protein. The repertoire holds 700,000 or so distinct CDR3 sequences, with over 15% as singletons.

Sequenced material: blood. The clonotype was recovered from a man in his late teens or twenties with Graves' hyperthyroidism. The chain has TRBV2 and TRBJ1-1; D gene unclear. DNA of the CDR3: TGTGCCAGCAAACACAGTTGGGCTTTCTTT. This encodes CASKHSWAFF.